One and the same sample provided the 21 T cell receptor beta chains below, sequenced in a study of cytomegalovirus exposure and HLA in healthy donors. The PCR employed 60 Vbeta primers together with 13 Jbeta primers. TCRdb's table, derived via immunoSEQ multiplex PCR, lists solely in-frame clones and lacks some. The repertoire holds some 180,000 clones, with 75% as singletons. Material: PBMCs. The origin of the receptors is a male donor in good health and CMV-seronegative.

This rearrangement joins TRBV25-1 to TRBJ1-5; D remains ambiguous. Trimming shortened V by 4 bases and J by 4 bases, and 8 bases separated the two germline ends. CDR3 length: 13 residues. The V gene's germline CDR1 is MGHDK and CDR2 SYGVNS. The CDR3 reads CASSVSSNQPQHF. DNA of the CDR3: TGTGCCAGCAGTGTTAGTTCTAATCAGCCCCAGCATTTT.

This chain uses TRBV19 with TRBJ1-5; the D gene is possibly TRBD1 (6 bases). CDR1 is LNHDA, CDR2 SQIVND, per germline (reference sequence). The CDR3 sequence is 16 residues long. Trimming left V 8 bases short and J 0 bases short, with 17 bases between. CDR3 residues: CASGEYRDPSNQPQHF. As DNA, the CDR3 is TGTGCCAGTGGGGAGTACAGGGACCCTAGCAATCAGCCCCAGCATTTT.

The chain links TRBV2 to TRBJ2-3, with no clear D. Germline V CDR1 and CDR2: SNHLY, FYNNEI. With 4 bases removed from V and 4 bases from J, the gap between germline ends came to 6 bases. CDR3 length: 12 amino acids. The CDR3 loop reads CASSVNSDTQYF. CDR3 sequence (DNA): TGTGCCAGCAGTGTTAACTCAGATACGCAGTATTTT.

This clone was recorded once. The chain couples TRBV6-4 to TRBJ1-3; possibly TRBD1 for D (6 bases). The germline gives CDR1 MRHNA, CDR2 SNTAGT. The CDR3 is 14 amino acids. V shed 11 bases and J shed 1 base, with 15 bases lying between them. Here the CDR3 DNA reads TGTGCCTGGAATCTGGACAGTTCTGGAAACACCATATATTTT. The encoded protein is CAWNLDSSGNTIYF.

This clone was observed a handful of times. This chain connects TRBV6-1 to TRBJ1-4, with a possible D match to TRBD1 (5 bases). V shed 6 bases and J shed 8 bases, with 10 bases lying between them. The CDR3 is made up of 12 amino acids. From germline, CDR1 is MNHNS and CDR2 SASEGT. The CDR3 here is CASRTQGEKLFF. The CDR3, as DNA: TGTGCCAGCAGGACCCAGGGAGAAAAACTGTTTTTT.

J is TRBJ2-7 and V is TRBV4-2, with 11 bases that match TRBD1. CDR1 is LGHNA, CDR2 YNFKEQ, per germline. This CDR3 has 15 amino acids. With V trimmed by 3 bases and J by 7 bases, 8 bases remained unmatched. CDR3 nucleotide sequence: TGTGCCAGCAGCCATGGACAGGGGGCACTGGAGGAGCAGTACTTC. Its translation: CASSHGQGALEEQYF.

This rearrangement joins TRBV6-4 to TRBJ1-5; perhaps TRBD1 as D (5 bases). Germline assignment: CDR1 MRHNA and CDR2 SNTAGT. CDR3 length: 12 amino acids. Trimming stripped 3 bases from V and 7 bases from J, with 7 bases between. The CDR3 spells CASSEKGQPQHF. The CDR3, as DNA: TGTGCCAGCAGTGAAAAGGGGCAGCCCCAGCATTTT.

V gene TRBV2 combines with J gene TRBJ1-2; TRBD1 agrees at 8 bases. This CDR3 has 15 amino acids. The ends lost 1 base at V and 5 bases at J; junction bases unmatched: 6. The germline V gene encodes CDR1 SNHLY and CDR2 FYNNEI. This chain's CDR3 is CASSEGGQGRYGYTF. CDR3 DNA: TGTGCCAGCAGTGAAGGAGGACAGGGACGTTATGGCTACACCTTC.

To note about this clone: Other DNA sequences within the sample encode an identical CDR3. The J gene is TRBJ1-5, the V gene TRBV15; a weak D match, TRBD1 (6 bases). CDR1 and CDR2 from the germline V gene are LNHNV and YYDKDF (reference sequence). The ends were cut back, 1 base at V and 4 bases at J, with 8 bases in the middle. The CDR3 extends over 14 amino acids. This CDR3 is CATSRVRGNQPQHF. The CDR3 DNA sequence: TGTGCCACCAGCAGAGTAAGGGGGAATCAGCCCCAGCATTTT.

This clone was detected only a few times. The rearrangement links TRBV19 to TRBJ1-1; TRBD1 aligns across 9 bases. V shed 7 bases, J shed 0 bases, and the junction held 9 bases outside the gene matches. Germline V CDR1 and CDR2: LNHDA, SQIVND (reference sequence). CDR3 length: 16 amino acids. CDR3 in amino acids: CASKTGQGIMNTEAFF. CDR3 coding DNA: TGTGCCAGTAAAACTGGACAGGGGATTATGAACACTGAAGCTTTCTTT.

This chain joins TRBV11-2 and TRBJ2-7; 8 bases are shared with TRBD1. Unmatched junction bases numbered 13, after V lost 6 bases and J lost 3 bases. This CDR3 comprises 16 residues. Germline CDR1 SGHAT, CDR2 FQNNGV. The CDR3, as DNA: TGTGCCAGCAGGCCATACCCCTCAGGGGGCCACTACGAGCAGTACTTC. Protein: CASRPYPSGGHYEQYF.

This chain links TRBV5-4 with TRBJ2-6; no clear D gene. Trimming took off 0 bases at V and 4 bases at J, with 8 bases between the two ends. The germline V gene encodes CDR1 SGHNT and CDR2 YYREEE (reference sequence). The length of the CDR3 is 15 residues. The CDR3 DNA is TGTGCCAGCAGCTTGGACTTCTGGGGGGCCAACGTCCTGACTTTC. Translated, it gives CASSLDFWGANVLTF.

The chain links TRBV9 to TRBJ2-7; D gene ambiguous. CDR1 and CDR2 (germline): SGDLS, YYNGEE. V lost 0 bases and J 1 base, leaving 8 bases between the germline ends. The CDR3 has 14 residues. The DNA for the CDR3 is TGTGCCAGCAGCGTAGCTTTAACATCCTACGAGCAGTACTTC. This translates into CASSVALTSYEQYF.

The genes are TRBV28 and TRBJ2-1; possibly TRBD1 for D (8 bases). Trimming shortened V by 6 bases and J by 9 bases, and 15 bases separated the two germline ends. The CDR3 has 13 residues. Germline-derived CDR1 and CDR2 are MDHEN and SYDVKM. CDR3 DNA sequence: TGTGCCAGCAGCAACAGGGGGGGCGGTGAGCAGTTCTTC. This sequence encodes CASSNRGGGEQFF.

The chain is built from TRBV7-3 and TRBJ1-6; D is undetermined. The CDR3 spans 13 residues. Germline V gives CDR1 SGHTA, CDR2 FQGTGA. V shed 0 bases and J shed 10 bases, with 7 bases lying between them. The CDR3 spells CASSLTFGSPLHF. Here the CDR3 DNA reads TGTGCCAGCAGCTTAACGTTCGGGTCACCCCTCCACTTT. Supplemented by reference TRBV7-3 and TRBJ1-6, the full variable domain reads GAGVSQTPSNKVTEKGKYVELRCDPISGHTALYWYRQSLGQGPEFLIYFQGTGAADDSGLPNDRFFAVRPEGSVSTLKIQRTERGDSAVYLCASSLTFGSPLHFGNGTRLTVT.

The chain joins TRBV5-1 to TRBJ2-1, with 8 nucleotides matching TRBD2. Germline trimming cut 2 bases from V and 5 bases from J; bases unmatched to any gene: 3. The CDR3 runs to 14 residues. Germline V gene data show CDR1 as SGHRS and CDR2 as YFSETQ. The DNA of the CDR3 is TGCGCCAGCAGCTTTGGCGGGGGGAACAATGAGCAGTTCTTC. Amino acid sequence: CASSFGGGNNEQFF. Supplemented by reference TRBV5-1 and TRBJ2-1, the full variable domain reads KAGVTQTPRYLIKTRGQQVTLSCSPISGHRSVSWYQQTPGQGLQFLFEYFSETQRNKGNFPGRFSGRQFSNSRSEMNVSTLELGDSALYLCASSFGGGNNEQFFGPGTRLTVL.

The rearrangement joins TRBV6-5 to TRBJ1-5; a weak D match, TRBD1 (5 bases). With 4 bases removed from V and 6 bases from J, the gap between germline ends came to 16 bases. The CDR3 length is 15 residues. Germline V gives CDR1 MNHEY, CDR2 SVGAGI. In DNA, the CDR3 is TGTGCCAGCAGTTCTACAGCGGGGGGTTCTCAGCCCCAGCATTTT. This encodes CASSSTAGGSQPQHF.

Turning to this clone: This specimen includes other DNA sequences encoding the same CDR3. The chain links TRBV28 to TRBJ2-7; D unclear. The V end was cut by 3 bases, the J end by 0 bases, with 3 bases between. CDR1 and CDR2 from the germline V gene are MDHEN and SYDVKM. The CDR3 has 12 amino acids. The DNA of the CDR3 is TGTGCCAGCAGTTTTTACTCCTACGAGCAGTACTTC. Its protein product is CASSFYSYEQYF. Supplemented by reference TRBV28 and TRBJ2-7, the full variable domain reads DVKVTQSSRYLVKRTGEKVFLECVQDMDHENMFWYRQDPGLGLRLIYFSYDVKMKEKGDIPEGYSVSREKKERFSLILESASTNQTSMYLCASSFYSYEQYFGPGTRLTVT.

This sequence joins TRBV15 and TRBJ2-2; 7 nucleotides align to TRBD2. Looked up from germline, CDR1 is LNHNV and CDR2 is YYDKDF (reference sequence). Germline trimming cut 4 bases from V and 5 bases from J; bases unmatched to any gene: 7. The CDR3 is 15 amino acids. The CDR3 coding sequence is TGTGCCACCAGCAACAAAGCGCGGGGGACCGGGGAGCTGTTTTTT. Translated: CATSNKARGTGELFF.

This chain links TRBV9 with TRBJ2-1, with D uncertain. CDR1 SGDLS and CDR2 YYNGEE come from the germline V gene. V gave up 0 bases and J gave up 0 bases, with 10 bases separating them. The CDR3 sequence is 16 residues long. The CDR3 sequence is CASSVGYRDSYNEQFF. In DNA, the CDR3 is TGTGCCAGCAGCGTAGGGTACCGAGACTCCTACAATGAGCAGTTCTTC.

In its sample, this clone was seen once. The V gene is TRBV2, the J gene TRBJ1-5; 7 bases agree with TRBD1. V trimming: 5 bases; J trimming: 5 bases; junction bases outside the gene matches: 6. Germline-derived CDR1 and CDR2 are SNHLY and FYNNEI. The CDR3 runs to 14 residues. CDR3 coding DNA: TGTGCCAGCAGTCCCGGGACAGCGTATCAGCCCCAGCATTTT. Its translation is CASSPGTAYQPQHF.